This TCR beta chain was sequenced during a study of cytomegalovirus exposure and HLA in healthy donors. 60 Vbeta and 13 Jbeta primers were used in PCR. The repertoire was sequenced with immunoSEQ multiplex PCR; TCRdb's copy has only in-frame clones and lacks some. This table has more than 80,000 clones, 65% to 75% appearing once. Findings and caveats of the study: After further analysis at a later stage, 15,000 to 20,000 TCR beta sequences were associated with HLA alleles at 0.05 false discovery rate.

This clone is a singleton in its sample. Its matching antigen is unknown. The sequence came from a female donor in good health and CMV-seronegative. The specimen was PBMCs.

The CDR3 protein is CASTKSGTWNTGELFF. CDR3 bases: TGTGCCAGTACCAAAAGCGGGACATGGAACACCGGGGAGCTGTTTTTT. This rearrangement joins TRBV19 to TRBJ2-2; D might be TRBD2 (7 bases). Germline V gene lookup returns CDR1 LNHDA and CDR2 SQIVND (reference sequence). The CDR3 is 16 amino acids. V gave up 7 bases and J gave up 1 base, with 16 bases separating them.